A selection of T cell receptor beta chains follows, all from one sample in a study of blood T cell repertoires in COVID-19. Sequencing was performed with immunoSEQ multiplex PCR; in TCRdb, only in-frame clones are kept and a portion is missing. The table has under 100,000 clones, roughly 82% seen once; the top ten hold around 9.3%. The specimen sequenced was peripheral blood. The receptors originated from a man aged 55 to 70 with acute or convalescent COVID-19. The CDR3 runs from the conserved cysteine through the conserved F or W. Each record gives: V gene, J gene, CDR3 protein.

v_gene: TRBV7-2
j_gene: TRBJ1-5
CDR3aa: CASSPRVGNQPQHF

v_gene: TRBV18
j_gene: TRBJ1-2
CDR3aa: CASSPFSQGMEGGYTF

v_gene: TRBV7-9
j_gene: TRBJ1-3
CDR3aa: CASRSGGFTIYF

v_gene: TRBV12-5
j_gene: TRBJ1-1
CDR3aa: CASGLDGWSEAFF

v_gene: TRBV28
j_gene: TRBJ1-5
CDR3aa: CASTYLTQPQHF

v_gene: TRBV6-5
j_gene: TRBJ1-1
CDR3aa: CASSYSGLLNTEAFF

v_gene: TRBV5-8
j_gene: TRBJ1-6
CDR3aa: CARGRRSYNSPLHF

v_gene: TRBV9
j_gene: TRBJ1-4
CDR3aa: CASSVDNQGEKLFF

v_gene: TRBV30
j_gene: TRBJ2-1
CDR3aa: CAWDRGLYNEQFF

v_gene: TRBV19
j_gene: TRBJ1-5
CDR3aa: CASSMGLGAGEPQHF

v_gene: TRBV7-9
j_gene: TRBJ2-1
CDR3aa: CASSLGQGRDEQFF

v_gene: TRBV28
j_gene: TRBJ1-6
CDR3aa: CASSKTGYNSPLHF

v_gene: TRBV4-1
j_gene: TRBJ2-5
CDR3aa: CASSQGRGKETQYF

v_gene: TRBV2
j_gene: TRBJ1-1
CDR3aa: CASSLDRRQAFF

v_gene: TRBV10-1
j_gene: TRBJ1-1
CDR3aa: CASSESGTGETFF

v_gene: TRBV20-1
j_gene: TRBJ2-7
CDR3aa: CSASIEGEQYF

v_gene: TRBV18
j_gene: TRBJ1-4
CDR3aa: CASSPDRDGTNEKLFF

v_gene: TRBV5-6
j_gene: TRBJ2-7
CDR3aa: CASLRRGGADEQYF

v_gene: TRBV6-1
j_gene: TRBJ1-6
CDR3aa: CASSEDRVKESPLHF

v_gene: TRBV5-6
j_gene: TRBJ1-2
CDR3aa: CASSLRRRGTSYGYTF

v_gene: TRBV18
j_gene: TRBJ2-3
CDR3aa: CASSKGDRTTSTDTQYF

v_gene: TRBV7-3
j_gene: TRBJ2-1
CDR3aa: CASSLSGANNEQFF

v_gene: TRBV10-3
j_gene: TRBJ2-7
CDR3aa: CAISKTGEYEQYF

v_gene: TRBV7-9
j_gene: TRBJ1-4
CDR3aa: CASSPNTAGQLFF

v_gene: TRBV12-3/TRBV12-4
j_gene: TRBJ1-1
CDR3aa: CASTRTGATEAFF

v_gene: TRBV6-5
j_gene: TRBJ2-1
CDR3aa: CAGSTSDEQFF

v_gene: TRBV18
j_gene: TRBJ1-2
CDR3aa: CASSPSPGGGEDGYTF

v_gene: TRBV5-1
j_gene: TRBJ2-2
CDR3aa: CASSFSANTGELFF

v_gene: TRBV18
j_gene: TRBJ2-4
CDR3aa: CASSPGGSGNIQYF

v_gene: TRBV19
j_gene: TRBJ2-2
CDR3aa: CASSISGGRGTGELFF

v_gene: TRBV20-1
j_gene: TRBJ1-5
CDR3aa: CSASSGAGQPQHF

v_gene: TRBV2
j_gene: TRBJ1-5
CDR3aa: CASSVEGTQHF

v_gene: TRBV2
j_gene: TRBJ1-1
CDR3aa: CASSFDRNTEAFF

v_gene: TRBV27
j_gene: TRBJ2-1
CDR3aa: CASSSGLAGGNEQFF

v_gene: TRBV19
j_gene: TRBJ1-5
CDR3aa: CAIAEGPSQPQHF

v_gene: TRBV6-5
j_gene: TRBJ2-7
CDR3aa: CASSTARGGSNEQYF

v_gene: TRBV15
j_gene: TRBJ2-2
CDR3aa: CATSGGDPLGELFF

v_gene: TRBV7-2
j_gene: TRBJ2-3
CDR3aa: CASSLARRPTSTDTQYF

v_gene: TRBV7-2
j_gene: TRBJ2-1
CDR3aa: CASSSDISYNEQFF

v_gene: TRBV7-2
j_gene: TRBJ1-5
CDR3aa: CASSLSFRGGQPQHF

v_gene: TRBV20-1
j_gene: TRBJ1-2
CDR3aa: CSASHQPLEGYTF

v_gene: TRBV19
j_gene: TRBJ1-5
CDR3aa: CASNPGQGRPNQPQHF

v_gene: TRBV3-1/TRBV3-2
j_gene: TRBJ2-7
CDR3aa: CASSPAEGVDEQYF

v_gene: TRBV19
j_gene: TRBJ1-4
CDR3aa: CASSTGTGNVKLFF

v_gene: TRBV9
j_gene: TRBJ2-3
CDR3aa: CASSGTGFTDTQYF

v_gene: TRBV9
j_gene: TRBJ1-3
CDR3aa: CASSPDRGDGNTIYF

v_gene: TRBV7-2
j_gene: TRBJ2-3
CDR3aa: CASSPMMGLAGGTQYF

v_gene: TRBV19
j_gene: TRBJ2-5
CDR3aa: CASSLAAEETQYF

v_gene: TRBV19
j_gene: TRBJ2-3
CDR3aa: CASSPRAGGIDTQYF

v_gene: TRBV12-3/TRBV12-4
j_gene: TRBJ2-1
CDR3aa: CASSLDGQNEQFF

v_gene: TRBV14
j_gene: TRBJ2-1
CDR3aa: CASRVTGNPYNEQFF